The 23 T cell receptor beta chains listed next were all sequenced from one sample in a study of CD8+ T cells in alopecia areata. RNA was extracted and reverse transcribed into cDNA as the sequencing template. Measured with immunoSEQ multiplex PCR; TCRdb has only the in-frame clones, and not every one. Of 60,000 to 85,000 clones listed, approximately 30% are singletons. Stated treatment: oral pan-JAK inhibitor, 5-10 mg twice daily. The specimen was CD8+ T cells sorted from blood, collected at week 4, from a patient treated with tofacitinib. These receptors came from a human donor with alopecia areata.

J is TRBJ2-3 and V is TRBV9; D is ambiguous. In germline, CDR1 is SGDLS, CDR2 YYNGEE. Trimming took 3 bases from V and 1 from J, leaving 9 bases between them. CDR3 length equals 14 residues. The CDR3 here is CASSGGSGTDTQYF. CDR3 bases: TGTGCCAGCAGCGGCGGTAGTGGCACAGATACGCAGTATTTT.

This sequence joins TRBV19 and TRBJ2-7; 10 bases match TRBD2. After removal of 5 bases from V and 2 bases from J, the junction contained 3 bases not matched to a gene. The length of the CDR3 is 14 residues. Germline V lookup: CDR1 LNHDA, CDR2 SQIVND (reference sequence). CDR3 sequence (DNA): TGTGCCAGTAGTCGGACTAGCGGCACCTACGAGCAGTACTTC. This sequence encodes CASSRTSGTYEQYF. Combining the CDR3 with reference TRBV19 and TRBJ2-7 gives the whole variable domain DGGITQSPKYLFRKEGQNVTLSCEQNLNHDAMYWYRQDPGQGLRLIYYSQIVNDFQKGDIAEGYSVSREKKESFPLTVTSAQKNPTAFYLCASSRTSGTYEQYFGPGTRLTVT.

This clone came up a few times. The V call is TRBV5-1, the J call TRBJ2-3, with 7 bases identical to TRBD1. Germline V gene data show CDR1 as SGHRS and CDR2 as YFSETQ. CDR3 size: 21 residues. Trimming cost V 0 bases and J 6 bases; bases outside gene matches: 25. Here the CDR3 DNA reads TGCGCCAGCAGCTTGGCTTTCATACCTAGGGGGCAAAGAACCACGGTGGATACGCAGTATTTT. This sequence encodes CASSLAFIPRGQRTTVDTQYF.

V usage is TRBV16 and J usage is TRBJ1-2, with no clear D. CDR1 is KGHSY and CDR2 is FQNENV in the germline V gene. The V gene lost 0 bases and the J gene lost 8 bases, with 16 bases spanning the gap. The CDR3 is 15 amino acids. CDR3 DNA: TGTGCCAGCAGCCAATCGATTGGCAGCCGCTACGGCTACACCTTC. Amino acids: CASSQSIGSRYGYTF.

The chain links TRBV30 to TRBJ2-1; D tentatively reads TRBD1 or TRBD2 (5 bases each). Germline V gives CDR1 GTSNPN, CDR2 SVGIG (reference sequence). The CDR3 covers 12 residues. The ends were cut back, 0 bases at V and 9 bases at J, with 9 bases in the middle. CDR3 DNA sequence: TGTGCCTGGAGTGTACTAGGGGTTGAGCAGTTCTTC. Its translation: CAWSVLGVEQFF.

With respect to this clone: This CDR3 fails to terminate in the conserved phenylalanine or tryptophan, so it likely reflects a read error. Because the CDR3's place on the DNA is in doubt, the DNA is left out and the CDR3 is given as listed by TCRdb. The rearrangement links TRBV30 to TRBJ2-7; whether TRBD1, the table's D call, matches the DNA was not checked. The CDR3 comprises 12 residues, both ends counted. Per germline, CDR1 GTSNPN and CDR2 SVGIG (reference sequence). The CDR3 spells CAWRDAGTGFHI.

This chain links TRBV7-9 with TRBJ2-4; the D call may be TRBD1 or TRBD2 (6 bases each). The CDR3 has 15 residues. V lost 6 bases to trimming and J lost 1 base, with 13 bases between them. The germline V gene has CDR1 SEHNR and CDR2 FQNEAQ (reference sequence). CDR3 sequence reads: CASRPRGDAKNIQYF. As DNA, the CDR3 is TGTGCCAGCAGGCCTAGGGGGGACGCCAAAAACATTCAGTACTTC.

This clone has a handful of counts. V is TRBV29-1 and J is TRBJ2-7, with 9 positions matching TRBD2. This CDR3 region has 16 residues. Germline CDR1 reads SQVTM; CDR2 reads ANQGSEA. Trimming at V came to 1 base and at J to 3 bases, leaving 10 bases not matched to a gene. The CDR3 nucleotides are TGCAGCGTTGAAGCCTCCGTCAGCGGGGGGAACTACGAGCAGTACTTC. It codes for CSVEASVSGGNYEQYF.

This clone was observed many times. The V and J genes are TRBV7-9 and TRBJ2-1, with D tentatively TRBD2 (5 bases). Trimming left V 1 base short and J 3 bases short, with 10 bases between. This CDR3 comprises 15 residues. The germline V gene has CDR1 SEHNR and CDR2 FQNEAQ (reference sequence). CDR3 nucleotide sequence: TGTGCCAGCAGCTTAGGCGGGCGGTACTACAATGAGCAGTTCTTC. This codes for CASSLGGRYYNEQFF.

This clone was picked up a small number of times. The chain is built from TRBV7-9 and TRBJ2-3; the match to TRBD2 covers 10 bases. After removal of 1 base from V and 6 bases from J, the junction contained 7 bases not matched to a gene. The germline CDR1 and CDR2 sequences are SEHNR and FQNEAQ (reference sequence). The CDR3 loop spans 16 amino acids. CDR3: CASSLGTSGLSDTQYF. CDR3 in DNA: TGTGCCAGCAGCTTAGGGACTAGCGGCTTGTCGGATACGCAGTATTTT. The entire variable domain, with the rest obtained from reference TRBV7-9 and TRBJ2-3, is as follows: DTGVSQNPRHKITKRGQNVTFRCDPISEHNRLYWYRQTLGQGPEFLTYFQNEAQLEKSRLLSDRFSAERPKGSFSTLEIQRTEQGDSAMYLCASSLGTSGLSDTQYFGPGTRLTVL.

V and J are TRBV13 and TRBJ1-2; possible D gene TRBD1, 5 bases. The CDR3 totals 13 residues. V was shortened by 4 bases and J by 7 bases, with 13 bases between the two germline ends. Germline V gene data show CDR1 as PRHDT and CDR2 as FYEKMQ (reference sequence). CDR3 sequence reads: CASSSPGDPGYTF. In nucleotides, the CDR3 is TGTGCCAGCAGCTCCCCGGGGGACCCTGGCTACACCTTC.

This clone appeared a few times. This chain joins TRBV19 and TRBJ2-7; D call uncertain. Between the trimmed V and J ends, which lost 5 bases and 4 bases, there was a span of 6 bases. The germline CDR1 and CDR2 sequences are LNHDA and SQIVND (reference sequence). CDR3 size: 11 residues. The CDR3 is CASSQNYEQYF. The CDR3 nucleotides read TGTGCCAGTAGTCAGAATTACGAGCAGTACTTC.

This clone has only a few counts. This rearrangement joins TRBV6-6 to TRBJ1-5; D gene uncertain. CDR1 and CDR2 (germline): MNHNY, SVGAGI (reference sequence). This CDR3 spans 13 amino acids. Between the trimmed V and J ends, which lost 5 bases and 4 bases, there was a span of 9 bases. The CDR3 here is CASSLGWNQPQHF. CDR3 DNA: TGTGCCAGCAGTCTCGGGTGGAATCAGCCCCAGCATTTT.

The chain combines TRBV7-3 with TRBJ1-5; unclear D gene. V gave up 3 bases and J gave up 3 bases, with 9 bases separating them. CDR3 length equals 14 residues. Per the germline V gene, CDR1 is SGHTA and CDR2 is FQGTGA. Here the CDR3 reads CASSFEGNNQPQHF. The CDR3 DNA reads as TGTGCCAGCAGCTTTGAGGGAAACAATCAGCCCCAGCATTTT.

This clone showed up just a few times. The rearrangement joins TRBV29-1 to TRBJ2-2, with 10 bases identical to TRBD1. Germline-derived CDR1 and CDR2 are SQVTM and ANQGSEA. The CDR3 is 14 amino acids. CDR3 nucleotides: TGCAGTTGGGGAGAGACAGGGGGCTTCGGGGAGCTGTTTTTT. Translated, it gives CSWGETGGFGELFF.

This chain joins TRBV4-3 and TRBJ2-3; D remains ambiguous. The CDR3 has 15 residues. Germline CDR1 reads LGHNA; CDR2 reads YSLEER. With 2 bases removed from V and 2 bases from J, the gap between germline ends came to 11 bases. The CDR3 sequence is CASSQQRLNTDTQYF. In DNA form, the CDR3 reads TGCGCCAGCAGCCAACAACGACTGAACACAGATACGCAGTATTTT.

The sample holds a few counts of this clone. This chain uses TRBV7-2 with TRBJ2-1; TRBD2 aligns across 7 bases. With V trimmed by 1 base and J by 3 bases, 6 bases remained unmatched. This CDR3 spans 16 amino acids. Looked up from germline, CDR1 is SGHTA and CDR2 is FQGNSA. CDR3 nucleotide sequence: TGTGCCAGCAGCTTAGAGGCTAGCGGAGGCTACAATGAGCAGTTCTTC. It translates to CASSLEASGGYNEQFF.

V is TRBV29-1 and J is TRBJ1-1; D is perhaps TRBD1 (5 bases). Between the trimmed V and J ends, which lost 0 bases and 0 bases, there was a span of 17 bases. This CDR3 spans 17 amino acids. Germline V gene sequence: CDR1 SQVTM, CDR2 ANQGSEA. CDR3 sequence reads: CSVEERGVLPMNTEAFF. The CDR3 DNA follows: TGCAGCGTTGAAGAACGGGGGGTACTTCCCATGAACACTGAAGCTTTCTTT.

This clone was seen a handful of times. This chain uses TRBV29-1 with TRBJ2-7; TRBD2 is a possible D gene (6 bases). The CDR3 has 13 residues. CDR1 and CDR2 from the germline V gene are SQVTM and ANQGSEA. Trimming took 4 bases from V and 2 from J, leaving 12 bases between them. CDR3 region: CSVGGREAYEQYF. The CDR3, as DNA: TGCAGCGTTGGCGGCAGGGAGGCCTACGAGCAGTACTTC.

This clone was detected only a few times. V usage is TRBV19 and J usage is TRBJ2-6; no firm D call. CDR1 and CDR2 from the germline V gene are LNHDA and SQIVND (reference sequence). This CDR3 is built from 15 residues. V shed 1 base and J shed 0 bases, with 4 bases lying between them. The CDR3 nucleotides read TGTGCCAGTAGTATAGCCCTCTCTGGGGCCAACGTCCTGACTTTC. This codes for CASSIALSGANVLTF.

A few counts support this clone. V is TRBV30 and J is TRBJ2-2, with D perhaps given as TRBD1 or TRBD2 (5 bases each). The germline CDR1 and CDR2 sequences are GTSNPN and SVGIG (reference sequence). The V and J ends lost 2 bases and 5 bases respectively, with 15 bases between them. The CDR3 has 15 amino acids. Written as DNA, the CDR3 is TGTGCCTGGAGTCACCTCCTCGGGACGACCGGGGAGCTGTTTTTT. Its protein is CAWSHLLGTTGELFF.

The rearrangement uses TRBV29-1 and TRBJ2-7, with D perhaps matching TRBD1 or TRBD2 (5 bases each). The CDR3 totals 14 residues. V lost 6 bases and J lost 7, with 22 bases in between. Looked up from germline, CDR1 is SQVTM and CDR2 is ANQGSEA. CDR3 coding DNA: TGCAGCGTCGACCGGGACGGCAACCAGGGAGAGCAGTACTTC. Translating gives CSVDRDGNQGEQYF.

This clone was seen a few times. The rearrangement uses TRBV7-2 and TRBJ2-1; 14 bases are shared with TRBD2. The CDR3 spans 15 residues. Germline V gene lookup returns CDR1 SGHTA and CDR2 FQGNSA. V was clipped by 1 base and J by 9 bases; unmatched bases: 2. CDR3 in amino acids: CASSLGTSGGSEQFF. CDR3 nucleotides: TGTGCCAGCAGCTTAGGGACTAGCGGGGGGTCTGAGCAGTTCTTC.